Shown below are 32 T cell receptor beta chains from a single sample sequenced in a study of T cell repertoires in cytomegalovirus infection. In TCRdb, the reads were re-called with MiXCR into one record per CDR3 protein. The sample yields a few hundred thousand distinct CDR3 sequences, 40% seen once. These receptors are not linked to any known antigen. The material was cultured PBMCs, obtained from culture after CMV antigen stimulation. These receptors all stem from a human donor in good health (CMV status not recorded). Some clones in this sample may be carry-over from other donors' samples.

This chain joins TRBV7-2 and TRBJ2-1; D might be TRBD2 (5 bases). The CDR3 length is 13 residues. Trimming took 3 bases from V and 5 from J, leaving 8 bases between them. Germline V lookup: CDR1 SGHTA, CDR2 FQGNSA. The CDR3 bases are TGTGCCAGCAGCTTTAGCGCGCACAATGAGCAGTTCTTC. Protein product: CASSFSAHNEQFF.

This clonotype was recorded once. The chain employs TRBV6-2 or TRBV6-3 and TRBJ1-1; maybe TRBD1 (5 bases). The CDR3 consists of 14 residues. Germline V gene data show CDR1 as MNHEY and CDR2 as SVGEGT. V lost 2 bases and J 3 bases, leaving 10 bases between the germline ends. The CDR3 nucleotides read TGTGCCAGCAGTTACGACAGACCTTACACTGAAGCTTTCTTT. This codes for CASSYDRPYTEAFF.

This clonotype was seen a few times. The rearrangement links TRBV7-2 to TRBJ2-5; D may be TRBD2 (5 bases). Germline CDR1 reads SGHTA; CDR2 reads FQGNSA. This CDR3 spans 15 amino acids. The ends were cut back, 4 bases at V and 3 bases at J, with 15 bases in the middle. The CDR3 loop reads CASSSGVSTEETQYF. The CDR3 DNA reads TGTGCCAGCAGCTCCGGGGTCAGCACCGAAGAGACCCAGTACTTC.

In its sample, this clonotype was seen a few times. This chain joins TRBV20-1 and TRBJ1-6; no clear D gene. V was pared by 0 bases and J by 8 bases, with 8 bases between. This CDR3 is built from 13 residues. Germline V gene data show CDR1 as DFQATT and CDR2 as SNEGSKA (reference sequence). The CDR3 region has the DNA TGCAGTGCTAGAGATCAGAGGGATTCACCCCTCCACTTT. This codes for CSARDQRDSPLHF.

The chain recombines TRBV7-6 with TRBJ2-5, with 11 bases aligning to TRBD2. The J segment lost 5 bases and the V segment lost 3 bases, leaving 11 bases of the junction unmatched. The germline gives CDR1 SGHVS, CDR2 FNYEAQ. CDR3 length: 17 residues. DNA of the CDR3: TGTGCCAGCAGCTTCCCGGGACTAGCGGCGGAGGTGGAGACCCAGTACTTC. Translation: CASSFPGLAAEVETQYF.

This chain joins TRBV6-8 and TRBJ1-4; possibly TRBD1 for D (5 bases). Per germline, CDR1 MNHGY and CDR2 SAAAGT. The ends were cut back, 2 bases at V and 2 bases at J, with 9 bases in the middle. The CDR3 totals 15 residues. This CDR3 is CASSYIGTTNEKLFF. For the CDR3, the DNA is TGTGCCAGCAGTTACATCGGGACGACTAATGAAAAACTGTTTTTT.

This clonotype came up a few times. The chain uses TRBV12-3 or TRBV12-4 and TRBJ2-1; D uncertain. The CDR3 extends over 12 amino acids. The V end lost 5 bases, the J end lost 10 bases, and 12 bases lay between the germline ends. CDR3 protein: CASSPQVGEQFF. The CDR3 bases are TGTGCCAGCAGTCCCCAGGTTGGGGAGCAGTTCTTC.

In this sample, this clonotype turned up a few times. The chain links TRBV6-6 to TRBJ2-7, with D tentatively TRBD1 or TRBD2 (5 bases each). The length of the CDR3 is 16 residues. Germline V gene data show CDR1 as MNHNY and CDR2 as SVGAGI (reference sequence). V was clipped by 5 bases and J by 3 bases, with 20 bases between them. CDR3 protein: CASSPSGPHGGYEQYF. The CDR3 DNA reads TGTGCCAGCAGTCCCTCGGGACCGCATGGAGGCTACGAGCAGTACTTC.

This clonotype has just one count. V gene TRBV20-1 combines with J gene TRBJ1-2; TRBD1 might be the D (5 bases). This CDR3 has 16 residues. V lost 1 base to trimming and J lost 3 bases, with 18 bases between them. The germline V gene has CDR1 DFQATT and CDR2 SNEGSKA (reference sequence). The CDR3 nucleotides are TGCAGTGCTAGAGTCAGAACGGTGGGGGTGGACTATGGCTACACCTTC. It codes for CSARVRTVGVDYGYTF.

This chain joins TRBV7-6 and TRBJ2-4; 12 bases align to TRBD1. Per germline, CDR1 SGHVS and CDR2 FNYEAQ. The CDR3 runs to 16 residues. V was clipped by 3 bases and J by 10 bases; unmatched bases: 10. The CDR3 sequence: CASSLTGTGGGGIQYF. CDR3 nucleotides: TGTGCCAGCAGCTTGACCGGGACAGGGGGCGGCGGGATTCAGTACTTC.

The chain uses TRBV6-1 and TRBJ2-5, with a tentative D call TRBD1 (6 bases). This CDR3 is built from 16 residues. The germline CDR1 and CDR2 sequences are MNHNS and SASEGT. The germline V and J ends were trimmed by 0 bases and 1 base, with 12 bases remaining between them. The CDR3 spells CASSEAGTPSQETQYF. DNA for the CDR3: TGTGCCAGCAGTGAAGCGGGGACACCAAGCCAAGAGACCCAGTACTTC.

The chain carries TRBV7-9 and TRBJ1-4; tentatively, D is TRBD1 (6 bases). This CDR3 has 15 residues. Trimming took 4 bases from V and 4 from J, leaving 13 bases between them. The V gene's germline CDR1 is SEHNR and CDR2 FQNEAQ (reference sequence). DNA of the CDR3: TGTGCCAGCAGCTCCCCGAGGGGGGATAATGAAAAACTGTTTTTT. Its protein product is CASSSPRGDNEKLFF.

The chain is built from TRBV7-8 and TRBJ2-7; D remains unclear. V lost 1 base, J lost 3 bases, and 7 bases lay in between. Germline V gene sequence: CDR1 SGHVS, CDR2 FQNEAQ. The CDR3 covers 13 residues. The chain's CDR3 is CASSLVMGYEQYF. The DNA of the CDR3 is TGTGCCAGCAGCTTAGTTATGGGCTACGAGCAGTACTTC. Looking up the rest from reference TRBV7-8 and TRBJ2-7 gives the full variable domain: GAGVSQSPRYKVAKRGQDVALRCDPISGHVSLFWYQQALGQGPEFLTYFQNEAQLDKSGLPSDRFFAERPEGSVSTLKIQRTQQEDSAVYLCASSLVMGYEQYFGPGTRLTVT.

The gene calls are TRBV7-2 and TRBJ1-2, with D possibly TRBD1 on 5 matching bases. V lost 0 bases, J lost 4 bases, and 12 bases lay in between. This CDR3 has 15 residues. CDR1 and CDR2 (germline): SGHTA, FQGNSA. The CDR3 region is CASSLAGAALYGYTF. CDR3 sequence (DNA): TGTGCCAGCAGCTTAGCAGGGGCCGCCCTCTATGGCTACACCTTC.

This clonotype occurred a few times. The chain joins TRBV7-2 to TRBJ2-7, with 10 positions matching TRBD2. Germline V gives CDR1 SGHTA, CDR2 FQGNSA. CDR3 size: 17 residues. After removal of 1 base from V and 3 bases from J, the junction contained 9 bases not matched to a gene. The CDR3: CASSLGLAGEFSYEQYF. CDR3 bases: TGTGCCAGCAGCTTAGGGCTAGCGGGAGAGTTTAGCTACGAGCAGTACTTC. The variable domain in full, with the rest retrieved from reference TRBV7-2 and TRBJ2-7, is GAGVSQSPSNKVTEKGKDVELRCDPISGHTALYWYRQSLGQGLEFLIYFQGNSAPDKSGLPSDRFSAERTGGSVSTLTIQRTQQEDSAVYLCASSLGLAGEFSYEQYFGPGTRLTVT.

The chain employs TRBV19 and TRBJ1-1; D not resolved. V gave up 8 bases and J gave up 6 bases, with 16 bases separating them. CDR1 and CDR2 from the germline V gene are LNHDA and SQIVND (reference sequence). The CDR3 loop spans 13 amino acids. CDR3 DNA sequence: TGTGCCAGTCAATCCCCCGGTACAGCTGAAGCTTTCTTT. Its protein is CASQSPGTAEAFF.

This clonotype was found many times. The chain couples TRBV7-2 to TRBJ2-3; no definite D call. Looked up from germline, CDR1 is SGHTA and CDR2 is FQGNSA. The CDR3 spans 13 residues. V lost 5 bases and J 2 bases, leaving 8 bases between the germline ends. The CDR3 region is CASSPTYTDTQYF. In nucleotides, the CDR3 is TGTGCCAGCAGCCCAACTTACACAGATACGCAGTATTTT.

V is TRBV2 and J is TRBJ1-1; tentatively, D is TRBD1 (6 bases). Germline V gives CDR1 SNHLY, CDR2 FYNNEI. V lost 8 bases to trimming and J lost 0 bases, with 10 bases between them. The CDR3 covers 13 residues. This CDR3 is CASRTAMNTEAFF. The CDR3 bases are TGTGCCAGCCGGACAGCCATGAACACTGAAGCTTTCTTT. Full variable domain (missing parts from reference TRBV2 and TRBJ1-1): EPEVTQTPSHQVTQMGQEVILRCVPISNHLYFYWYRQILGQKVEFLVSFYNNEISEKSEIFDDQFSVERPDGSNFTLKIRSTKLEDSAMYFCASRTAMNTEAFFGQGTRLTVV.

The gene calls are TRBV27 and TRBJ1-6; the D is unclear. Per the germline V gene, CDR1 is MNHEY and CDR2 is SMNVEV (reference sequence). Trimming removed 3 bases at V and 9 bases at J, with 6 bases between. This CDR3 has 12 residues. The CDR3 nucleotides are TGTGCCAGCAGTTTTCGCGGTTCACCCCTCCACTTT. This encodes CASSFRGSPLHF.

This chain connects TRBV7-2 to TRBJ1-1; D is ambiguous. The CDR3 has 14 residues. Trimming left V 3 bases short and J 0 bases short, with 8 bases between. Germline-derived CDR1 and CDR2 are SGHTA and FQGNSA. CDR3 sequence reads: CASSFSSLNTEAFF. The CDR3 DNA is TGTGCCAGCAGCTTTAGTTCCTTGAACACTGAAGCTTTCTTT.

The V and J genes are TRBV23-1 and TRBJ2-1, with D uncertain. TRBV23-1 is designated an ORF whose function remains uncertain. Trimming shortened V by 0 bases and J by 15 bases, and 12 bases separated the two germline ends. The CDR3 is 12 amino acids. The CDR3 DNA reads TGCGCCAGCAGTCAATCGCCCGGAAATAGGTTCTTC. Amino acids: CASSQSPGNRFF.

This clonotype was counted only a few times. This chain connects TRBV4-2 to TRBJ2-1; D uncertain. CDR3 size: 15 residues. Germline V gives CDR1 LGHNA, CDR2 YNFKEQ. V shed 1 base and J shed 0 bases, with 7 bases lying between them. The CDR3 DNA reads TGTGCCAGCAGCCAAGTTACAAGCTCCTACAATGAGCAGTTCTTC. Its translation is CASSQVTSSYNEQFF.

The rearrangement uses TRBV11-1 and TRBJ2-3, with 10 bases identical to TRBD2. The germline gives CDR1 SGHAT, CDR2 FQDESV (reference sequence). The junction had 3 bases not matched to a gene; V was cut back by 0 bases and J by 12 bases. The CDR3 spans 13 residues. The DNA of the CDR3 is TGTGCCAGCAGCTTAGCCCTAGCGGGGGCCCAGTATTTT. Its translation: CASSLALAGAQYF.

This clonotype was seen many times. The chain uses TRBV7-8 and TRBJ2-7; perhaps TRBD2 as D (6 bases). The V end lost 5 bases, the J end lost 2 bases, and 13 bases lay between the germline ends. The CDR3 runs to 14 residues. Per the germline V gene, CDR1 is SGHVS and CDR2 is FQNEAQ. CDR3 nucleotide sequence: TGTGCCAGCAGCGTGCGACTAGGTACCTACGAGCAGTACTTC. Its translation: CASSVRLGTYEQYF.

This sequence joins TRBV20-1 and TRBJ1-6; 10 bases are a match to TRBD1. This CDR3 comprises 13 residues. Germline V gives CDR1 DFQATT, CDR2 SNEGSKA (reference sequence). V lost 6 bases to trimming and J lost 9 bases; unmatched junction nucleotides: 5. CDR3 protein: CSARDRGSSPLHF. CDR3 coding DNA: TGCAGTGCCCGGGACAGGGGCAGTTCACCCCTCCACTTT.

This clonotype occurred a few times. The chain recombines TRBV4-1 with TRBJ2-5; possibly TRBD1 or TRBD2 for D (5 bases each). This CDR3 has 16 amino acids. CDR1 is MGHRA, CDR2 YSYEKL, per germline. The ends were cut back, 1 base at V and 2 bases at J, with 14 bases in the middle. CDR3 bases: TGCGCCAGCAGCCAAGGATTTGGGGGAAGTCAAGAGACCCAGTACTTC. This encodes CASSQGFGGSQETQYF.

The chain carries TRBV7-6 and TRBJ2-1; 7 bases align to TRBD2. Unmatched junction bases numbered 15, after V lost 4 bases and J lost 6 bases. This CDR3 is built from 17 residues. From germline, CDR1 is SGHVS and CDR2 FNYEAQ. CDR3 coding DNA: TGTGCCAGCAGCTCCCTCGTCCTAGCGGCGGGTCTCAATGAGCAGTTCTTC. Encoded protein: CASSSLVLAAGLNEQFF.

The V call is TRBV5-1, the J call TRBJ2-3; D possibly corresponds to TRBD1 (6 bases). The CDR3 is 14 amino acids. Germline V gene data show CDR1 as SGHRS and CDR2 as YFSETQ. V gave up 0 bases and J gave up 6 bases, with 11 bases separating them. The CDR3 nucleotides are TGCGCCAGCAGCTTGGCCGTGGGGGCGGATACGCAGTATTTT. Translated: CASSLAVGADTQYF.

The CDR3 coding sequence is TGTGCCAGCAGCCCGGACGGGGCAGTGTCCTACAATGAGCAGTTCTTC. Its protein is CASSPDGAVSYNEQFF. The chain combines TRBV7-8 with TRBJ2-1, with D perhaps assigned TRBD1 or TRBD2 (5 bases each). V was cut by 5 bases and J by 1 base, with 15 bases left in between. Germline V CDR1 and CDR2: SGHVS, FQNEAQ. The CDR3 length is 16 residues.

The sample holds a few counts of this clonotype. The CDR3 here is CASSLTGLATDTQYF. CDR3 nucleotides: TGTGCCAGCAGCCTTACGGGTTTGGCGACAGATACGCAGTATTTT. V usage is TRBV7-2 and J usage is TRBJ2-3; D is unresolved. Germline CDR1 is SGHTA and CDR2 is FQGNSA. V was shortened by 5 bases and J by 3 bases, with 15 bases between the two germline ends. The CDR3 is 15 amino acids.

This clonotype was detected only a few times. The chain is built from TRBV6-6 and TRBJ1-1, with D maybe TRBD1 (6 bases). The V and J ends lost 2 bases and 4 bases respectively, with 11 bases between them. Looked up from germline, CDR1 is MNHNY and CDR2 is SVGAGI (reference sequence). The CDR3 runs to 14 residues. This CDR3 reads CASSYVGGGTEAFF. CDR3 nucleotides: TGTGCCAGCAGTTACGTGGGGGGCGGCACTGAAGCTTTCTTT.

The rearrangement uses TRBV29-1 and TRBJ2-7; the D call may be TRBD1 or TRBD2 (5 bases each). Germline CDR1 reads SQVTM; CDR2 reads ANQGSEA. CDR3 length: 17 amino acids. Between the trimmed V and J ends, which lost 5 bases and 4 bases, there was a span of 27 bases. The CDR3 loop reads CSVFRVLGEEVDYEQYF. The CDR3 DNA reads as TGCAGCGTTTTCCGGGTGTTGGGGGAAGAAGTCGATTACGAGCAGTACTTC.